A single sample gave rise to the 25 T cell receptor beta chains below, sequenced in a study of blood T cell repertoires in COVID-19. Only in-frame clones appear in the TCRdb table, and some are missing; sequencing was by immunoSEQ multiplex PCR. This sample yields tens of thousands of clones, of which 88% are seen a single time; 4.5% to 5.5% belongs to the top ten. The sample taken for sequencing was peripheral blood. The receptors here all came from an elderly woman with active COVID-19.

This chain links TRBV11-3 with TRBJ1-1; tentatively, D is TRBD1 (5 bases). Deletions cut 9 bases from V and 3 bases from J, with 17 bases between. The CDR3 consists of 14 residues. CDR1 SGHNT and CDR2 YENEEA come from the germline V gene. The CDR3: CASSRWGSDTEAFF. The CDR3 bases are TGTGCCAGTTCCCGTTGGGGCTCCGACACTGAAGCTTTCTTT.

J is TRBJ2-5 and V is TRBV2, with TRBD2 matching over 9 bases. Trimming cost V 7 bases and J 2 bases; bases outside gene matches: 8. The CDR3 has 15 amino acids. Germline CDR1 is SNHLY and CDR2 is FYNNEI. In nucleotides, the CDR3 is TGTGCCAGCACTTGGACTAGCGTTGGGCAAGAGACCCAGTACTTC. It specifies CASTWTSVGQETQYF.

This chain joins TRBV6-6 and TRBJ1-3; D is perhaps TRBD1 (5 bases). Trimming removed 3 bases at V and 2 bases at J, with 14 bases between. The CDR3 covers 16 residues. Germline V CDR1 and CDR2: MNHNY, SVGAGI (reference sequence). CDR3 amino acids: CASSYGATATGNTIYF. The CDR3 region has the DNA TGTGCCAGCAGTTATGGGGCCACCGCCACTGGAAACACCATATATTTT.

This chain joins TRBV24-1 and TRBJ2-3; 9 bases are a match to TRBD1. The CDR3 is 16 amino acids. The germline gives CDR1 KGHDR, CDR2 SFDVKD. J gave up 3 bases and V 2 bases, and 5 bases lay outside the gene matches. This CDR3 is CATSDSGTGRTDTQYF. The CDR3 bases are TGTGCCACCAGTGATTCCGGGACAGGGAGAACAGATACGCAGTATTTT.

V gene TRBV9 combines with J gene TRBJ2-1, with 9 bases matching TRBD2. Germline V CDR1 and CDR2: SGDLS, YYNGEE. There are 18 residues in the CDR3. V lost 4 bases to trimming and J lost 2 bases; unmatched junction nucleotides: 13. The CDR3 sequence: CASSPLAGVSSTYNEQFF. Here the CDR3 DNA reads TGTGCCAGCAGCCCATTAGCGGGAGTTAGTTCCACCTACAATGAGCAGTTCTTC. Full variable domain (rest looked up from reference TRBV9 and TRBJ2-1): DSGVTQTPKHLITATGQRVTLRCSPRSGDLSVYWYQQSLDQGLQFLIQYYNGEERAKGNILERFSAQQFPDLHSELNLSSLELGDSALYFCASSPLAGVSSTYNEQFFGPGTRLTVL.

This clone appeared a single time. The genes are TRBV9 and TRBJ2-5, with 8 bases aligning to TRBD1. Germline CDR1 reads SGDLS; CDR2 reads YYNGEE. The CDR3 sequence is 17 residues long. V shed 4 bases and J 3 bases; nucleotides not matched to a gene: 14. CDR3 coding DNA: TGTGCCAGCAGCCCTACCCCATCGACAGGGGTGGAAGAGACCCAGTACTTC. Its protein product is CASSPTPSTGVEETQYF. Filled out from reference TRBV9 and TRBJ2-5, the complete variable domain reads DSGVTQTPKHLITATGQRVTLRCSPRSGDLSVYWYQQSLDQGLQFLIQYYNGEERAKGNILERFSAQQFPDLHSELNLSSLELGDSALYFCASSPTPSTGVEETQYFGPGTRLLVL.

The gene calls are TRBV9 and TRBJ2-2; D not certain. V lost 0 bases, J lost 1 base, and 7 bases lay in between. Germline V gives CDR1 SGDLS, CDR2 YYNGEE. The CDR3 consists of 15 residues. This CDR3 is CASSVEPWNTGELFF. The CDR3 DNA reads as TGTGCCAGCAGCGTAGAGCCCTGGAACACCGGGGAGCTGTTTTTT.

The CDR3 sequence is CASSLGLATEAFF. In DNA form, the CDR3 reads TGCGCCAGCAGCTTGGGGTTGGCCACTGAAGCTTTCTTT. The rearrangement links TRBV5-1 to TRBJ1-1, with unresolved D. The V gene lost 0 bases and the J gene lost 4 bases, with 7 bases spanning the gap. CDR3 length equals 13 residues. Germline V gene lookup returns CDR1 SGHRS and CDR2 YFSETQ.

The genes are TRBV27 and TRBJ2-3; 7 bases are shared with TRBD1. This CDR3 contains 15 residues. Germline V gene data show CDR1 as MNHEY and CDR2 as SMNVEV (reference sequence). Germline trimming cut 3 bases from V and 3 bases from J; bases unmatched to any gene: 6. The DNA for the CDR3 is TGTGCCAGCAGTTTCTATCGGACAGGAACAGATACGCAGTATTTT. The encoded protein is CASSFYRTGTDTQYF.

The rearrangement joins TRBV9 to TRBJ1-4; tentatively, D is TRBD1 (5 bases). This CDR3 is 15 amino acids long. Germline V gene data show CDR1 as SGDLS and CDR2 as YYNGEE. The V gene lost 4 bases and the J gene lost 2 bases, with 12 bases spanning the gap. The CDR3 reads CASSTVGGTNEKLFF. DNA of the CDR3: TGTGCCAGCAGCACGGTGGGGGGGACTAATGAAAAACTGTTTTTT.

This clone was detected once. This sequence joins TRBV7-2 and TRBJ1-4; possible D gene TRBD1, 6 bases. Germline-derived CDR1 and CDR2 are SGHTA and FQGNSA. There are 15 residues in the CDR3. Between the trimmed V and J ends, which lost 5 bases and 4 bases, there was a span of 14 bases. The CDR3 here is CASSPRTAINEKLFF. Written as DNA, the CDR3 is TGTGCCAGCAGCCCTCGGACAGCAATTAATGAAAAACTGTTTTTT.

V gene TRBV5-6 combines with J gene TRBJ1-2, with TRBD1 matching over 9 bases. CDR3 length: 14 residues. V shed 0 bases, J shed 3 bases, and the junction held 0 bases outside the gene matches. Germline V gene sequence: CDR1 SGHDT, CDR2 YYEEEE. In nucleotides, the CDR3 is TGTGCCAGCAGCTTGGGACAGGGGGACTATGGCTACACCTTC. Amino acid sequence: CASSLGQGDYGYTF.

This clone was counted only a few times. This rearrangement joins TRBV5-1 to TRBJ2-1; TRBD2 aligns across 8 bases. J gave up 9 bases and V 7 bases, and 12 bases lay outside the gene matches. CDR1 is SGHRS and CDR2 is YFSETQ in the germline V gene. The CDR3 has 14 amino acids. This chain's CDR3 is CASCGGGRLSEQFF. The CDR3 coding sequence is TGCGCCAGCTGCGGGGGCGGGAGGCTGAGTGAGCAGTTCTTC.

The chain carries TRBV7-2 and TRBJ2-7; the D is unclear. This CDR3 is built from 14 residues. V lost 2 bases and J lost 4, with 12 bases in between. Germline V gene data show CDR1 as SGHTA and CDR2 as FQGNSA. CDR3 DNA: TGTGCCAGCAGCTTACGAAGCGTGCCGTACGAGCAGTACTTC. Its translation: CASSLRSVPYEQYF.

This clone showed up just once. The chain uses TRBV4-1 and TRBJ2-1, with 7 bases fitting TRBD2. CDR1 and CDR2 from the germline V gene are MGHRA and YSYEKL. The CDR3 contains 16 residues. The V and J ends lost 2 bases and 8 bases, in that order; junction bases with no gene match: 12. As DNA, the CDR3 is TGCGCCAGCAGCCAACCTTTGACTAGCCAGGGTGATGAGCAGTTCTTC. Amino acids: CASSQPLTSQGDEQFF.

In this sample, this clone turned up once. The CDR3 protein is CASTPNSNQPQHF. The CDR3, as DNA: TGTGCCAGCACGCCTAATAGCAATCAGCCCCAGCATTTT. This sequence joins TRBV12-3 or TRBV12-4 and TRBJ1-5; D is unclear. The CDR3 has 13 residues. Trimming left V 7 bases short and J 0 bases short, with 7 bases between.

The chain employs TRBV27 and TRBJ2-5, with TRBD2 matching 7 bases. The CDR3 consists of 14 residues. The germline CDR1 and CDR2 sequences are MNHEY and SMNVEV (reference sequence). V lost 5 bases, J lost 7 bases, and 10 bases stayed unmatched. The chain's CDR3 is CASSTGGGGGTQYF. As DNA, the CDR3 is TGTGCCAGCAGTACCGGTGGGGGGGGTGGGACCCAGTACTTC.

CDR3 sequence reads: CASSFDSTSPYEQYF. The CDR3 region has the DNA TGTGCCAGCAGCTTTGACTCCACAAGCCCCTACGAGCAGTACTTC. V gene TRBV11-2 combines with J gene TRBJ2-7; D not resolved. CDR3 length: 15 residues. Germline V gene lookup returns CDR1 SGHAT and CDR2 FQNNGV. V was shortened by 3 bases and J by 2 bases, with 14 bases between the two germline ends.

This clone was detected once. The chain carries TRBV28 and TRBJ2-7, with 8 bases lining up with TRBD1. The CDR3 runs 14 residues. CDR1 is MDHEN, CDR2 SYDVKM, per germline. The junction had 6 bases not matched to a gene; V was cut back by 6 bases and J by 2 bases. In nucleotides, the CDR3 is TGTGCCAGCAGCTTGGGACAGGAACCCTACGAGCAGTACTTC. This encodes CASSLGQEPYEQYF.

V usage is TRBV5-1 and J usage is TRBJ2-1, with 10 bases matching TRBD2. CDR1 is SGHRS, CDR2 YFSETQ, per germline. The CDR3 is 15 residues long. J was trimmed by 8 bases and V by 4 bases; bases with no gene match: 9. The CDR3 loop is CASSGQAGGPHEQFF. DNA of the CDR3: TGCGCCAGCAGCGGCCAAGCGGGAGGGCCTCATGAGCAGTTCTTC.

This chain links TRBV2 with TRBJ2-7, with 10 bases matching TRBD2. The CDR3 contains 14 residues. Germline V gives CDR1 SNHLY, CDR2 FYNNEI. The trim removed 6 bases at V and 4 bases at J, leaving 6 bases unmatched. The CDR3 sequence: CASRELAGLYEQYF. The CDR3 DNA sequence: TGTGCCAGCAGGGAACTAGCGGGACTTTACGAGCAGTACTTC.

The rearrangement joins TRBV5-1 to TRBJ2-2; no clear D. V was clipped by 5 bases and J by 2 bases, with 4 bases between them. The germline gives CDR1 SGHRS, CDR2 YFSETQ. The CDR3 extends over 12 amino acids. CDR3 sequence reads: CASSYNTGELFF. The DNA of the CDR3 is TGCGCCAGCAGTTATAACACCGGGGAGCTGTTTTTT.

V gene TRBV7-8 combines with J gene TRBJ2-2; TRBD2 matches at 11 bases. V dropped 2 bases and J dropped 7; count of bases not matched to a gene: 12. The germline V gene has CDR1 SGHVS and CDR2 FQNEAQ. This CDR3 region has 18 residues. CDR3 sequence (DNA): TGTGCCAGCAGCTTAACATGGTTAGCGGGAGGGCCTATCGGGGAGCTGTTTTTT. Amino acids: CASSLTWLAGGPIGELFF.

A word on this clone: The junction shows a germline mismatch at one end, possibly a read error. The genes are TRBV19 and TRBJ1-5; 8 bases map to TRBD1. Per the germline V gene, CDR1 is LNHDA and CDR2 is SQIVND (reference sequence). This CDR3 comprises 15 residues. CDR3 amino acids: CASNHDRGYNRPQHF. CDR3 bases: TGTGCCAGTAACCACGACAGGGGTTACAATCGGCCCCAGCATTTT.

The chain combines TRBV27 with TRBJ1-6, with 7 bases fitting TRBD1. Germline CDR1 is MNHEY and CDR2 is SMNVEV (reference sequence). This CDR3 is 18 amino acids long. Unmatched junction bases numbered 13, after V lost 0 bases and J lost 8 bases. Here the CDR3 reads CASSLSKTGQWKDSPLHF. The CDR3 bases are TGTGCCAGCAGTTTATCGAAGACAGGGCAATGGAAGGATTCACCCCTCCACTTT.